The 9 T cell receptor beta chains below all came from one sample that was sequenced in a study of T cell repertoires in cytomegalovirus infection. Using its own MiXCR run on the reads, TCRdb lists one record per CDR3 protein. Of about 450,000 distinct CDR3 sequences detected, approximately 32% appear once; the ten largest clones hold roughly 13%. Sequences were obtained from PBMCs. These receptors originate from a human donor in good health (CMV status not recorded). Some clones in this sample may be carry-over from other donors' samples.

The rearrangement joins TRBV4-1 to TRBJ1-2; D is unresolved. CDR1 is MGHRA, CDR2 YSYEKL, per germline. The CDR3 is 14 amino acids. The germline V and J ends were trimmed by 0 bases and 6 bases, with 11 bases remaining between them. CDR3 region: CASSQDRSRDGYTF. CDR3 DNA: TGCGCCAGCAGCCAAGATCGGAGCCGGGATGGCTACACCTTC.

Concerning this clonotype itself: The junction departs from germline at one end; a sequencing error may be responsible. The rearrangement links TRBV12-3 or TRBV12-4 to TRBJ1-4, with 7 bases matching TRBD1. CDR3 length: 14 amino acids. The CDR3 DNA follows: TGTGCCAGCAGTTTGGACAGGATAAACGAAAAAATGTTTTTT. Its protein is CASSLDRINEKMFF.

The rearrangement uses TRBV6-6 and TRBJ2-5, with D possibly being TRBD1 or TRBD2 (5 bases each). The V and J ends lost 7 bases and 4 bases respectively, with 22 bases between them. The CDR3 covers 16 residues. Germline V gene sequence: CDR1 MNHNY, CDR2 SVGAGI (reference sequence). CDR3 sequence reads: CASNPGAIGVPETQYF. The DNA for the CDR3 is TGTGCCAGCAATCCTGGGGCAATCGGGGTCCCAGAGACCCAGTACTTC.

J is TRBJ2-3 and V is TRBV7-9; 9 positions agree with TRBD2. Trimming removed 1 base from V and 2 bases from J; junction bases left unmatched: 4. This CDR3 has 16 residues. CDR1 SEHNR and CDR2 FQNEAQ come from the germline V gene (reference sequence). CDR3 DNA sequence: TGTGCCAGCAGCTTAGGAGCTAGCGGGGCCACAGATACGCAGTATTTT. Its translation: CASSLGASGATDTQYF.

The genes are TRBV28 and TRBJ2-7; D is unclear. V was cut by 7 bases and J by 4 bases, with 17 bases left in between. Germline assignment: CDR1 MDHEN and CDR2 SYDVKM. The CDR3 is 14 residues long. The CDR3 is CASTQTESQYEQYF. The CDR3 DNA reads TGTGCCAGCACTCAGACCGAATCGCAGTACGAGCAGTACTTC.

This clonotype occurred once. A much larger clonotype is one base distant, so this may be a read error. V usage is TRBV7-2 and J usage is TRBJ2-3, with 13 positions matching TRBD2. The CDR3 consists of 17 residues. J was trimmed by 4 bases and V by 9 bases; bases with no gene match: 13. Germline assignment: CDR1 SGHTA and CDR2 FQGNSA. As DNA, the CDR3 is TGTGCCAGAAGCCAAAGGACTAGCGGGGGACGGGCAGATACGCAGTATTTT. Translated, it gives CARSQRTSGGRADTQYF.

CDR3 bases: TGCAGTGCGATAACAGGGGGCGAGCTGGTTGGGGAGCAGTACTTC. Translation gives CSAITGGELVGEQYF. This chain joins TRBV20-1 and TRBJ2-7; 9 bases align to TRBD1. Germline V gives CDR1 DFQATT, CDR2 SNEGSKA (reference sequence). The CDR3 is 15 residues long. V lost 6 bases, J lost 7 bases, and 16 bases stayed unmatched.

The V call is TRBV7-9, the J call TRBJ2-2, with D hard to call. CDR3 length equals 12 residues. The V gene lost 5 bases and the J gene lost 7 bases, with 8 bases spanning the gap. Germline V lookup: CDR1 SEHNR, CDR2 FQNEAQ (reference sequence). The CDR3 nucleotides are TGTGCCAGCAGCCGGCGGAACGGGGAGCTGTTTTTT. Translating gives CASSRRNGELFF.

The rearrangement joins TRBV2 to TRBJ1-2; tentative D call: TRBD1 (5 bases). V was cut by 6 bases and J by 2 bases, with 13 bases left in between. Germline V gene sequence: CDR1 SNHLY, CDR2 FYNNEI. The CDR3 length is 14 residues. CDR3 DNA: TGTGCCAGCAGAAGCCAGGGACGGAACTATGGCTACACCTTC. Residues: CASRSQGRNYGYTF.